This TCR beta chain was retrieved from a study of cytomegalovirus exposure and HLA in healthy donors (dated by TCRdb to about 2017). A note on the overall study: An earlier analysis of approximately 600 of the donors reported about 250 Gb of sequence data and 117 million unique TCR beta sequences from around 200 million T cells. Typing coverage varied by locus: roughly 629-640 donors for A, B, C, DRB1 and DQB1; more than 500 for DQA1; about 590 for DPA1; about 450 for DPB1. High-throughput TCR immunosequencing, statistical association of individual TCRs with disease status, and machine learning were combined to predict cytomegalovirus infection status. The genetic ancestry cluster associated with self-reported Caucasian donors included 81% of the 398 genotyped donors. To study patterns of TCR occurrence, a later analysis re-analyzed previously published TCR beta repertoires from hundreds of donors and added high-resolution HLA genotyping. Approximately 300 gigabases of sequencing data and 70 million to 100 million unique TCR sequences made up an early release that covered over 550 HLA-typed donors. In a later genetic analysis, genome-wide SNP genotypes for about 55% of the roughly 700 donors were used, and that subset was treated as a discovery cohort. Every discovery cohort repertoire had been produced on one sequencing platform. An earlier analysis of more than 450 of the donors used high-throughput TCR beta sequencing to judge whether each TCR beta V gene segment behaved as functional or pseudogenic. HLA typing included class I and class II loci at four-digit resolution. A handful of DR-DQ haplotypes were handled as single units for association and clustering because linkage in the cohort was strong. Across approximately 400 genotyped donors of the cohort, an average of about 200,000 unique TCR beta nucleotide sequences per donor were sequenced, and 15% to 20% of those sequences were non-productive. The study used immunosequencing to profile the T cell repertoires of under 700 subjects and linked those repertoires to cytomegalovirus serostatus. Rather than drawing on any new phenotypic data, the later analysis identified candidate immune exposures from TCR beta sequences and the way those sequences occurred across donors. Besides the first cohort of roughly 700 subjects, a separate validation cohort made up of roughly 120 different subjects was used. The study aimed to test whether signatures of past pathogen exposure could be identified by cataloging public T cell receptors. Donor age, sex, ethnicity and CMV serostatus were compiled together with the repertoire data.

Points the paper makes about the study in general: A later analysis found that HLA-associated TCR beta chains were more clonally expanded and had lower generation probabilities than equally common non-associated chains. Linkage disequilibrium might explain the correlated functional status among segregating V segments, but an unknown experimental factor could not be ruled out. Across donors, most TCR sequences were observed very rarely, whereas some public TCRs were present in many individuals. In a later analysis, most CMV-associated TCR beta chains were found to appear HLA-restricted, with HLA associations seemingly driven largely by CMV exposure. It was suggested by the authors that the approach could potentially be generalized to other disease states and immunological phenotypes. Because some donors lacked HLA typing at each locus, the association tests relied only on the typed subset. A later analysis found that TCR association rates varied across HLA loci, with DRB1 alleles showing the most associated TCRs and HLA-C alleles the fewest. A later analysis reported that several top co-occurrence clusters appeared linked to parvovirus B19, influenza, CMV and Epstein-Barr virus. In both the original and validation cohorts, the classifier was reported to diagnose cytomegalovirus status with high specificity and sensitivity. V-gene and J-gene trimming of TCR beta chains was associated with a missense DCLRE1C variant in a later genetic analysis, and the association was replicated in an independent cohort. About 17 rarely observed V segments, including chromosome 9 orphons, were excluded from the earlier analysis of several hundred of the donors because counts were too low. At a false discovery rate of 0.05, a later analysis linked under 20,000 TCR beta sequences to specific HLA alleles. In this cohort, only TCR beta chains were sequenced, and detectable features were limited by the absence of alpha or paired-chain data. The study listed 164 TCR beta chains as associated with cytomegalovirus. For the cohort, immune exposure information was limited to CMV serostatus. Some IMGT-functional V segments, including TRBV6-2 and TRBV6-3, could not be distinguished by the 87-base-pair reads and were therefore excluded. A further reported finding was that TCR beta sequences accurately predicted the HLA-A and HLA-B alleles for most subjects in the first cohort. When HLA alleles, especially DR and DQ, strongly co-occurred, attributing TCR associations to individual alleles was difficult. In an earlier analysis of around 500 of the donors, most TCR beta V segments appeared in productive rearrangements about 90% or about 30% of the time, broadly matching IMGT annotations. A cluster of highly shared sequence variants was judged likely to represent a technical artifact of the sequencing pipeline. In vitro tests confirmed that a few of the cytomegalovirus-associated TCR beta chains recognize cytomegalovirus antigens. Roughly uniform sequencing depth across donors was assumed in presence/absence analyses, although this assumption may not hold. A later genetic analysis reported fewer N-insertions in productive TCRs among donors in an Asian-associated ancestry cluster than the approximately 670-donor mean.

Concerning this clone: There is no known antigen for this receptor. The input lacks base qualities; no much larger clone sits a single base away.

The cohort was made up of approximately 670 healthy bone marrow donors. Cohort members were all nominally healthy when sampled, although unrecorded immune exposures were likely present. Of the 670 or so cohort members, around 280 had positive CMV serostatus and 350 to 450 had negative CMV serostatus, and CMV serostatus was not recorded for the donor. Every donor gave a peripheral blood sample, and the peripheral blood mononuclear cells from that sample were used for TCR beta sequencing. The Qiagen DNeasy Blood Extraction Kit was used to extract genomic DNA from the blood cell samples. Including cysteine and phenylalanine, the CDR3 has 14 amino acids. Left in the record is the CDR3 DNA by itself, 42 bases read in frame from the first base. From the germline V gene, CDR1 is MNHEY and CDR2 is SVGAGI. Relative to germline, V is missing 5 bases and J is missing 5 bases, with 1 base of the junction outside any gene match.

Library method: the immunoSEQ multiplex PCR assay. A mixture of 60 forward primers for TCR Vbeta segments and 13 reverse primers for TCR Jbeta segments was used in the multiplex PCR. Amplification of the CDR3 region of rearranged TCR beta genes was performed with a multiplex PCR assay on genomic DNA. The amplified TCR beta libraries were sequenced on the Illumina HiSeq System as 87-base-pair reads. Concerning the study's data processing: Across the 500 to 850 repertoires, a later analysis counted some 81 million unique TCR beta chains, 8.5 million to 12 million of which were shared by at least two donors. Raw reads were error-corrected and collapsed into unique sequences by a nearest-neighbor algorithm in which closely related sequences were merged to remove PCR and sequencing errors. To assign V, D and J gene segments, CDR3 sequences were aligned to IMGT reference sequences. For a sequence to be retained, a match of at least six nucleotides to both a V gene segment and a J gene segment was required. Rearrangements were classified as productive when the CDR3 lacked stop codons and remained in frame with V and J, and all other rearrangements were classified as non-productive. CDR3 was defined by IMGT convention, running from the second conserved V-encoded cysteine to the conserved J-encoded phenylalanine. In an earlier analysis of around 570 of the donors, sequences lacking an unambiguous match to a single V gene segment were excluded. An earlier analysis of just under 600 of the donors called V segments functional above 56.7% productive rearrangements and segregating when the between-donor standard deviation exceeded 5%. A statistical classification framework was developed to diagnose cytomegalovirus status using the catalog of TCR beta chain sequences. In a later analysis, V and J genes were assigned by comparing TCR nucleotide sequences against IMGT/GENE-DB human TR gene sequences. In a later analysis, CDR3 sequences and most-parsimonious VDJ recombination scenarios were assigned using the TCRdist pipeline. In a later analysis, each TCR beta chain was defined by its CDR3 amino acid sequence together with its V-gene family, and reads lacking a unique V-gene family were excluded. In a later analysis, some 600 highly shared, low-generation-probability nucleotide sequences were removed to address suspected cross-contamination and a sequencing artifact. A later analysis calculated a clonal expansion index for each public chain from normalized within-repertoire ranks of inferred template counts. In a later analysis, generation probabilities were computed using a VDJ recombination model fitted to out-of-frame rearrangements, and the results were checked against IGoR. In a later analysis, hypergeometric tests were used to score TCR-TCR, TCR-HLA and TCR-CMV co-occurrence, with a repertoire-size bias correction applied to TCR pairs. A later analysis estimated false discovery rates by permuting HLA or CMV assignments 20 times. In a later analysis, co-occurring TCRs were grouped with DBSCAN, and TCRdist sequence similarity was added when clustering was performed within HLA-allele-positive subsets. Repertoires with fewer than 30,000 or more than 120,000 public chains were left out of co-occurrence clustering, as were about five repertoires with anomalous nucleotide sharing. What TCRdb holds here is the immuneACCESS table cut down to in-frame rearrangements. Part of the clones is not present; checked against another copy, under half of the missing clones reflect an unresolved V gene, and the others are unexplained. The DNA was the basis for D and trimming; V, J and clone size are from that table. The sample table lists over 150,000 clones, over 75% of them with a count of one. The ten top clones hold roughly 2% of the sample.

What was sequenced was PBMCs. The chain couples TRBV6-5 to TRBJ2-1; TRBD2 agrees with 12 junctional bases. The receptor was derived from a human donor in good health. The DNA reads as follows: TGTGCCAGCAGTAGACTAGCGGGGGACAATGAGCAGTTCTTC. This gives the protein CASSRLAGDNEQFF.